These T cell receptor beta chains were read from a single sample in a study of glioma-infiltrating T cells. One entry per CDR3 protein results from TCRdb running MiXCR on the multiplex PCR reads. In the table there are about 140,000 distinct CDR3 sequences, approximately 40% of which are singletons. The source material was glioma tissue, nonneoplastic brain tissue, or PBMCs (not recorded which). Receptors originate from a human donor with low-grade glioma or glioblastoma, undergoing nonglioma brain surgery, or in good health (not recorded which). The CDR3 runs from the conserved cysteine through the conserved F or W. D genes are given only for firm matches. Not every row has a clone size; where given, it reads once, few, many or a size class.

CSAEGTSGQETQYF,TGCAGTGCTGAGGGGACTAGCGGGCAAGAGACCCAGTACTTC,TRBV20-1,TRBJ2-5,TRBD2,.
CASSQDAGAYEQYF,TGCGCCAGCAGCCAGGACGCGGGGGCCTACGAGCAGTACTTC,TRBV4-1,TRBJ2-7,TRBD2,few
CASSLPASNTQYF,TGCGCCAGCAGCCTACCCGCCTCAAATACGCAGTATTTT,TRBV5-1,TRBJ2-3,.,.
CASRDLAGDYTGELFF,TGTGCCAGTAGAGATCTAGCGGGGGACTACACCGGGGAGCTGTTTTTT,TRBV19,TRBJ2-2,TRBD2,.
CASILSGTGGQPQHF,TGTGCCAGTATCCTCTCCGGGACAGGGGGTCAGCCCCAGCATTTT,TRBV19,TRBJ1-5,TRBD1,.
CSAPPVPGQGAKAFF,TGCAGTGCTCCCCCCGTACCTGGACAGGGGGCTAAAGCTTTCTTT,TRBV20-1,TRBJ1-1,TRBD1,.
CSAPAGRGSYNEQFF,TGCAGTGCTCCTGCCGGGCGGGGCTCCTACAATGAGCAGTTCTTC,TRBV20-1,TRBJ2-1,.,.
CASSPRLAGGMTDTQYF,TGTGCCAGCAGCCCCAGACTAGCGGGAGGGATGACAGATACGCAGTATTTT,TRBV7-2,TRBJ2-3,TRBD2,.
CASSADGGGAYEQYF,TGTGCCAGCAGCGCGGACGGCGGGGGAGCATACGAGCAGTACTTC,TRBV7-2,TRBJ2-7,TRBD2,few
CSASRGTGDQPQHF,TGCAGTGCTAGTCGGGGTACAGGGGATCAGCCCCAGCATTTT,TRBV20-1,TRBJ1-5,TRBD1,.
CASRVTANTEAFF,TGTGCCAGCAGGGTCACCGCGAACACTGAAGCTTTCTTT,TRBV28,TRBJ1-1,.,few
CASSRRLAGGFSTDTQYF,TGTGCCAGCAGCCGTCGCCTAGCGGGGGGTTTTAGCACAGATACGCAGTATTTT,TRBV7-2,TRBJ2-3,TRBD2,.
CASSSLLAGGTDTQYF,TGTGCCAGCAGTTCGCTACTAGCGGGGGGAACAGATACGCAGTATTTT,TRBV27,TRBJ2-3,TRBD2,few
CASRRATGGKDEQYF,TGTGCCAGCAGGCGGGCGACAGGGGGCAAGGACGAGCAGTACTTC,TRBV27,TRBJ2-7,TRBD1,.
CASAPGTGWTGELFF,TGTGCCAGCGCCCCCGGGACAGGGTGGACCGGGGAGCTGTTTTTT,TRBV28,TRBJ2-2,TRBD1,.
CASSYSMNRGLGGEQFF,TGTGCCAGCAGTTACTCGATGAACAGGGGGCTTGGGGGTGAGCAGTTCTTC,TRBV6-2/TRBV6-3,TRBJ2-1,TRBD1,once
CACSLSQTVRAFF,TGTGCCTGCAGTTTATCCCAGACAGTGCGAGCTTTCTTT,TRBV27,TRBJ1-1,.,.
CASSLSQAGEKLFF,TGTGCCAGCAGTTTATCACAAGCCGGGGAAAAACTGTTTTTT,TRBV27,TRBJ1-4,.,.
CASSESGAGRILEQYF,TGCGCCAGCAGTGAGTCGGGCGCAGGGAGAATATTGGAGCAGTACTTC,TRBV6-6,TRBJ2-7,.,.
CASSQGVMERETQYF,TGCGCCAGCAGCCAAGGGGTGATGGAACGGGAGACCCAGTACTTC,TRBV4-1,TRBJ2-5,.,few
CASSYSKGDTEAFF,TGTGCCAGCAGTTACTCCAAGGGGGACACTGAAGCTTTCTTT,TRBV6-6,TRBJ1-1,.,.
CASSYRGYSPLHF,TGTGCCAGCAGTTATAGAGGATATTCACCCCTCCACTTT,TRBV6-2/TRBV6-3,TRBJ1-6,.,many
CASSSPPLGHLNTEAFF,TGTGCCAGCAGTTCCCCGCCCTTGGGACACCTGAACACTGAAGCTTTCTTT,TRBV6-2/TRBV6-3,TRBJ1-1,.,few
CASSPAPGETQYF,TGTGCTAGCAGCCCAGCCCCCGGGGAGACCCAGTACTTC,TRBV7-6,TRBJ2-5,.,.
CSARSRTSVNEQYF,TGCAGTGCTAGGTCTAGGACTAGCGTCAACGAGCAGTACTTC,TRBV20-1,TRBJ2-7,TRBD2,.
CASSLVSGTETQYF,TGTGCCAGCAGCTTGGTTTCCGGGACAGAGACCCAGTACTTC,TRBV5-4,TRBJ2-5,.,.
CASSEAGLAFQALAKNIQYF,TGTGCCAGCAGTGAAGCGGGACTAGCGTTCCAAGCGCTAGCCAAAAACATTCAGTACTTC,TRBV6-1,TRBJ2-4,TRBD2,.
CASSQGVTLEGYTF,TGCGCCAGCAGCCAAGGTGTAACGTTGGAGGGCTACACCTTC,TRBV4-1,TRBJ1-2,.,.
CASSWSGGYGYTF,TGTGCCAGCAGCTGGTCAGGGGGCTATGGCTACACCTTC,TRBV7-6,TRBJ1-2,TRBD1,.
CASCSVGSYNEQFF,TGTGCCAGCTGTTCGGTGGGGAGTTACAATGAGCAGTTCTTC,TRBV6-1,TRBJ2-1,.,.
CASSLRWGTDTQYF,TGTGCCAGCAGCTTGAGATGGGGCACAGATACGCAGTATTTT,TRBV11-2,TRBJ2-3,.,.
CASSEASGRYNEQFF,TGTGCCAGCAGTGAAGCTAGCGGGCGATACAATGAGCAGTTCTTC,TRBV2,TRBJ2-1,TRBD2,.
CAWSGWGGAGGNEQFF,TGTGCCTGGAGTGGTTGGGGGGGGGCAGGAGGCAATGAGCAGTTCTTC,TRBV30,TRBJ2-1,.,few
CATHDYNEQFF,TGTGCCACCCACGATTACAATGAGCAGTTCTTC,TRBV6-1,TRBJ2-1,.,.
CASSLWEKGGELFF,TGTGCCAGCAGTTTATGGGAGAAGGGCGGGGAGCTGTTTTTT,TRBV27,TRBJ2-2,.,many
CASSSQGAANVLTF,TGTGCCAGCAGCTCCCAGGGTGCGGCCAACGTCCTGACTTTC,TRBV12-3/TRBV12-4,TRBJ2-6,.,.
CASSQTDRRGNQPQHF,TGCGCCAGCAGCCAAACGGACAGAAGGGGCAATCAGCCCCAGCATTTT,TRBV4-1,TRBJ1-5,.,.